Following are 17 T cell receptor beta chains from one sample sequenced in a study of PD-1 blockade in classical Hodgkin lymphoma. Following autologous stem cell transplantation, relapse occurred in every patient, and exposure to brentuximab vedotin varied. Data came from immunoSEQ multiplex PCR; TCRdb stores just in-frame clones and leaves some out. This table has some 28,000 clones, less than 90% appearing once. The specimen comprised peripheral blood mononuclear cells (PBMCs), sampled before the second cycle of nivolumab. These TCRs come from a human donor with classical Hodgkin lymphoma.

This clone is a singleton in its sample. The CDR3 loop is CATSRDGPRNNSPLHF. CDR3 DNA: TGTGCCACCAGCAGAGACGGGCCACGTAATAATTCACCCCTCCACTTT. V usage is TRBV15 and J usage is TRBJ1-6; D gene uncertain. Trimming pared 0 bases from V and 5 bases from J, leaving 11 bases between. Per the germline V gene, CDR1 is LNHNV and CDR2 is YYDKDF (reference sequence). The CDR3 contains 16 residues.

V gene TRBV7-8 combines with J gene TRBJ2-1, with a weak D call TRBD1 (6 bases). This CDR3 is 12 amino acids long. V gave up 5 bases and J gave up 8 bases, with 10 bases separating them. CDR1 is SGHVS and CDR2 is FQNEAQ in the germline V gene. The CDR3 protein is CASSEQGYEQFF. The DNA for the CDR3 is TGTGCCAGCAGCGAACAGGGATATGAGCAGTTCTTC.

The V and J genes are TRBV28 and TRBJ2-7; TRBD2 aligns across 10 bases. The V gene's germline CDR1 is MDHEN and CDR2 SYDVKM. The CDR3 sequence is 14 residues long. The J segment lost 6 bases and the V segment lost 5 bases, leaving 7 bases of the junction unmatched. CDR3 loop: CASSNLAGVGEQYF. The CDR3 DNA sequence: TGTGCCAGCAGTAATCTAGCGGGAGTAGGCGAGCAGTACTTC.

This chain uses TRBV19 with TRBJ1-1; D uncertain. The V gene lost 5 bases and the J gene lost 1 base, with 8 bases spanning the gap. The CDR3 extends over 13 amino acids. Germline V CDR1 and CDR2: LNHDA, SQIVND (reference sequence). The CDR3 DNA follows: TGTGCCAGTAGTGCGGACGGGAACACTGAAGCTTTCTTT. Encoded protein: CASSADGNTEAFF.

This chain connects TRBV6-5 to TRBJ1-1, with 8 nucleotides matching TRBD1. Germline CDR1 MNHEY, CDR2 SVGAGI. The CDR3 runs 14 residues. The V gene end was trimmed by 4 bases and the J gene end by 6 bases; junction bases not matched to a gene: 7. DNA for the CDR3: TGTGCCAGCAGTTCCAGACAGGGGAGGGCTGAAGCTTTCTTT. Encoded protein: CASSSRQGRAEAFF.

The chain links TRBV27 to TRBJ2-7; tentatively, D is TRBD1 (5 bases). Per germline, CDR1 MNHEY and CDR2 SMNVEV (reference sequence). V lost 6 bases, J lost 2 bases, and 8 bases lay in between. This CDR3 region has 12 residues. The CDR3 here is CASRSRAYEQYF. The CDR3 nucleotides are TGTGCCAGCAGGAGCAGGGCCTACGAGCAGTACTTC.

V gene TRBV9 combines with J gene TRBJ2-7; D perhaps matches TRBD1 (6 bases). Trimming removed 0 bases at V and 3 bases at J, with 10 bases between. This CDR3 comprises 14 residues. Germline V gene lookup returns CDR1 SGDLS and CDR2 YYNGEE. The CDR3 DNA is TGTGCCAGCAGCGTAGACTTAGGGGGCTACGAGCAGTACTTC. Translating it yields CASSVDLGGYEQYF. The complete variable domain, with remaining parts taken from reference TRBV9 and TRBJ2-7, reads DSGVTQTPKHLITATGQRVTLRCSPRSGDLSVYWYQQSLDQGLQFLIQYYNGEERAKGNILERFSAQQFPDLHSELNLSSLELGDSALYFCASSVDLGGYEQYFGPGTRLTVT.

The rearrangement uses TRBV19 and TRBJ1-1, with 7 bases that match TRBD1. Germline-derived CDR1 and CDR2 are LNHDA and SQIVND (reference sequence). Losses at the gene ends were 9 bases for V and 1 base for J; bases not matched to a gene: 11. The CDR3 spans 15 residues. The CDR3 is CASSGGGVKNTEAFF. Here the CDR3 DNA reads TGTGCCAGCAGTGGAGGGGGCGTAAAGAACACTGAAGCTTTCTTT.

V and J are TRBV7-8 and TRBJ1-6; D unclear. The V end was cut by 1 base, the J end by 5 bases, with 9 bases between. CDR1 and CDR2 (germline): SGHVS, FQNEAQ. This CDR3 has 15 amino acids. For the CDR3, the DNA is TGTGCCAGCAGCTTAGTGGGAACAGATAATTCACCCCTCCACTTT. Protein sequence: CASSLVGTDNSPLHF.

CDR3 residues: CASSLYPYEQYF. For the CDR3, the DNA is TGCGCCAGCAGCTTGTACCCTTACGAGCAGTACTTC. This chain links TRBV5-1 with TRBJ2-7, with D unclear. Between the trimmed V and J ends, which lost 1 base and 4 bases, there was a span of 6 bases. CDR1 is SGHRS, CDR2 YFSETQ, per germline. The CDR3 has 12 amino acids. The full variable domain, completed using reference TRBV5-1 and TRBJ2-7, is KAGVTQTPRYLIKTRGQQVTLSCSPISGHRSVSWYQQTPGQGLQFLFEYFSETQRNKGNFPGRFSGRQFSNSRSEMNVSTLELGDSALYLCASSLYPYEQYFGPGTRLTVT.

This clone was seen just once. The J gene is TRBJ1-6, the V gene TRBV27, with 7 bases that match TRBD1. Germline loops: CDR1 MNHEY, CDR2 SMNVEV (reference sequence). This CDR3 is 15 amino acids long. The V and J ends lost 4 bases and 8 bases, in that order; junction bases with no gene match: 8. The CDR3 protein is CASSSDLQGDSPLHF. The CDR3 DNA reads TGTGCCAGCAGTTCCGACCTTCAGGGGGATTCACCCCTCCACTTT.

The CDR3 sequence is CASSYQGGSYEQYV. CDR3 sequence (DNA): TGTGCCAGCAGCTACCAGGGGGGGTCCTACGAGCAGTACGTC. V and J are TRBV5-4 and TRBJ2-7; the D call may be TRBD1 or TRBD2 (7 bases each). The germline CDR1 and CDR2 sequences are SGHNT and YYREEE (reference sequence). Trimming left V 3 bases short and J 1 base short, with 11 bases between. CDR3 size: 14 residues.

This clone came up once. The V call is TRBV7-9, the J call TRBJ2-3; D unclear. Germline loops: CDR1 SEHNR, CDR2 FQNEAQ (reference sequence). There are 15 residues in the CDR3. The V end lost 0 bases, the J end lost 4 bases, and 11 bases lay between the germline ends. The CDR3 DNA is TGTGCCAGCAGCTTAGCAGGCGCTGGGGCAGATACGCAGTATTTT. Translated: CASSLAGAGADTQYF.

The chain couples TRBV19 to TRBJ2-7; 9 bases are a match to TRBD1. The CDR3 is 16 residues long. Per germline, CDR1 LNHDA and CDR2 SQIVND (reference sequence). Trimming cost V 2 bases and J 5 bases; bases outside gene matches: 10. CDR3 DNA: TGTGCCAGTAGTATATTGCCGACAGGGGGTATCGACGAGCAGTACTTC. Translation: CASSILPTGGIDEQYF.

This clone is a singleton in its sample. J is TRBJ1-3 and V is TRBV4-1, with 7 bases aligning to TRBD1. J gave up 2 bases and V 0 bases, and 4 bases lay outside the gene matches. This CDR3 contains 16 residues. The V gene's germline CDR1 is MGHRA and CDR2 YSYEKL. The CDR3 loop reads CASSQEQGNTGNTIYF. In DNA, the CDR3 is TGCGCCAGCAGCCAAGAACAGGGGAATACTGGAAACACCATATATTTT.

The gene calls are TRBV29-1 and TRBJ2-2; the match to TRBD2 covers 13 bases. Germline V gives CDR1 SQVTM, CDR2 ANQGSEA. V was pared by 1 base and J by 7 bases, with 3 bases of the junction left unmatched. The CDR3 contains 15 residues. The CDR3 nucleotides read TGCAGCGTTGAAGGGACTAGCGGGAGTGGCGGGGAGCTGTTTTTT. Translating gives CSVEGTSGSGGELFF.

The chain recombines TRBV7-9 with TRBJ2-4; possibly TRBD2 for D (5 bases). V gave up 10 bases and J gave up 0 bases, with 13 bases separating them. Germline CDR1 SEHNR, CDR2 FQNEAQ (reference sequence). The CDR3 is made up of 14 amino acids. CDR3 nucleotides: TGTGCCACCTCCACGGCGGGAGCCAAAAACATTCAGTACTTC. It is translated as CATSTAGAKNIQYF. Full variable domain (outside the CDR3, taken from reference TRBV7-9 and TRBJ2-4): DTGVSQNPRHKITKRGQNVTFRCDPISEHNRLYWYRQTLGQGPEFLTYFQNEAQLEKSRLLSDRFSAERPKGSFSTLEIQRTEQGDSAMYLCATSTAGAKNIQYFGAGTRLSVL.